Listed here are 8 T cell receptor beta chains from one sample, sequenced in a study of neurological immune-mediated disorders. TCRdb itself ran the 5' RACE reads through MiXCR, one entry per CDR3 protein. The sample has about 65,000 distinct CDR3 sequences, 4.1% seen once. What was sequenced was PBMCs. The receptors shown here come from a man in his fifties with multiple sclerosis.

The chain links TRBV10-3 to TRBJ2-1; TRBD1 agrees at 11 bases. J lost 1 base, V lost 9 bases, and 14 bases had no gene match. The V gene's germline CDR1 is ENHRY and CDR2 SYGVKD. CDR3 length: 18 residues. The CDR3 sequence: CAIGRDRGSQGSYNEQFF. The CDR3 nucleotides read TGTGCCATAGGACGGGACAGGGGGTCTCAGGGGTCCTACAATGAGCAGTTCTTC.

This clonotype has ten or more counts. The chain uses TRBV5-5 and TRBJ2-1; 8 bases agree with TRBD1. V lost 1 base and J lost 8; bases outside the gene matches: 20. The germline V gene encodes CDR1 SGHKS and CDR2 YYEKEE (reference sequence). CDR3 size: 19 residues. CDR3 residues: CASSLSLLLQGAHQDEQFF. In nucleotides, the CDR3 is TGTGCCAGCAGCTTGAGTCTTCTTCTTCAGGGGGCCCACCAGGATGAGCAGTTCTTC.

At least ten counts were recorded for this clonotype. This chain joins TRBV12-3 or TRBV12-4 and TRBJ1-5; TRBD1 matches 7 bases. The CDR3 is 16 residues long. V lost 7 bases and J lost 0; bases outside the gene matches: 9. Here the CDR3 reads CASTVQGGISNQPQHF. The CDR3 region has the DNA TGTGCCAGCACCGTGCAGGGGGGGATTAGCAATCAGCCCCAGCATTTT.

This clonotype was counted many times. The gene calls are TRBV3-1 and TRBJ2-5; possibly TRBD2 for D (7 bases). This CDR3 is built from 14 residues. Trimming took 3 bases from V and 4 from J, leaving 12 bases between them. CDR1 and CDR2 from the germline V gene are LGHDT and YNNKEL (reference sequence). CDR3 DNA sequence: TGTGCCAGCAGCCACGGGGGGCGTATAGAGACCCAGTACTTC. Protein sequence: CASSHGGRIETQYF.

This clonotype was picked up many times. This chain uses TRBV20-1 with TRBJ2-3; TRBD1 aligns across 10 bases. V dropped 3 bases and J dropped 4; count of bases not matched to a gene: 7. This CDR3 contains 15 residues. Germline-derived CDR1 and CDR2 are DFQATT and SNEGSKA (reference sequence). CDR3 in amino acids: CSARGTGANPDTQYF. The CDR3 bases are TGCAGTGCTAGGGGGACAGGGGCTAACCCAGATACGCAGTATTTT.

This clonotype was picked up many times. The chain uses TRBV28 and TRBJ2-5; TRBD2 aligns across 9 bases. V shed 2 bases and J 4 bases; nucleotides not matched to a gene: 5. Germline loops: CDR1 MDHEN, CDR2 SYDVKM. This CDR3 comprises 15 residues. This chain's CDR3 is CASSLVAGARETQYF. CDR3 sequence (DNA): TGTGCCAGCAGTTTAGTAGCGGGGGCCAGAGAGACCCAGTACTTC.

The genes are TRBV10-3 and TRBJ1-3, with D possibly TRBD1 on 6 matching bases. The CDR3 loop spans 13 amino acids. Germline V gene data show CDR1 as ENHRY and CDR2 as SYGVKD. V was clipped by 5 bases and J by 7 bases, with 12 bases between them. The CDR3 here is CAISQGSANTIYF. The DNA for the CDR3 is TGTGCCATCAGTCAGGGGTCGGCGAACACCATATATTTT.

This clonotype has more than one count but fewer than ten. The chain employs TRBV7-2 and TRBJ1-5; D gene unclear. Trimming took off 1 base at V and 0 bases at J, with 13 bases between the two ends. Germline V gives CDR1 SGHTA, CDR2 FQGNSA. The CDR3 totals 17 residues. The CDR3 is CASSLVGRFYSNQPQHF. Here the CDR3 DNA reads TGTGCCAGCAGCTTAGTGGGAAGATTTTATAGCAATCAGCCCCAGCATTTT.